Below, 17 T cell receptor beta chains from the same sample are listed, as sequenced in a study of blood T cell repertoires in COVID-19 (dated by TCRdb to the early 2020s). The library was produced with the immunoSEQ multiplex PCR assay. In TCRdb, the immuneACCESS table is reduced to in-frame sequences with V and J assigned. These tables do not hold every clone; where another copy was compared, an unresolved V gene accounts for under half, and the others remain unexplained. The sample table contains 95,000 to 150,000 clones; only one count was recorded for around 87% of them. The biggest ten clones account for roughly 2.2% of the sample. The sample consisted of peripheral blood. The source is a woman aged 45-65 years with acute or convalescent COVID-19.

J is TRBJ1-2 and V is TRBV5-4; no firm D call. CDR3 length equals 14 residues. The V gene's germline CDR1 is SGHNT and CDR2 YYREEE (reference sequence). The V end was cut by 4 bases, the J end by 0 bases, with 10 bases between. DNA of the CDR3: TGTGCCAGCAGCCCCCTCGGGGCTAACTATGGCTACACCTTC. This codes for CASSPLGANYGYTF. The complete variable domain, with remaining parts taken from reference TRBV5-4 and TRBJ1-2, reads ETGVTQSPTHLIKTRGQQVTLRCSSQSGHNTVSWYQQALGQGPQFIFQYYREEENGRGNFPPRFSGLQFPNYSSELNVNALELDDSALYLCASSPLGANYGYTFGSGTRLTVV.

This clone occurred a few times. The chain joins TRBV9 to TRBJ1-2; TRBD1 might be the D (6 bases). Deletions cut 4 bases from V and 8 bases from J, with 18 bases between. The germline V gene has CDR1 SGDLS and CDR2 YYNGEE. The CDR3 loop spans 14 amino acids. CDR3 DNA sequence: TGTGCCAGCAGCACCGGGGACATCTTGGGAGGCTACACCTTC. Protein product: CASSTGDILGGYTF.

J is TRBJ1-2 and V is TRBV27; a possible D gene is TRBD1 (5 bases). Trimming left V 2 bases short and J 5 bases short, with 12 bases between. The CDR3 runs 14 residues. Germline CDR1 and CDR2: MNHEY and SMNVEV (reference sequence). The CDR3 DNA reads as TGTGCCAGCAGTTTAGACGGGACTGGGTATGGCTACACCTTC. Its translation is CASSLDGTGYGYTF.

The CDR3 DNA reads as TGTGCCAGTAGTGCAACAGATAACTATGGCTACACCTTC. Translating it yields CASSATDNYGYTF. The chain combines TRBV19 with TRBJ1-2; D is uncertain. The CDR3 runs to 13 residues. Looked up from germline, CDR1 is LNHDA and CDR2 is SQIVND (reference sequence). Trimming cost V 5 bases and J 1 base, with 8 bases left between them.

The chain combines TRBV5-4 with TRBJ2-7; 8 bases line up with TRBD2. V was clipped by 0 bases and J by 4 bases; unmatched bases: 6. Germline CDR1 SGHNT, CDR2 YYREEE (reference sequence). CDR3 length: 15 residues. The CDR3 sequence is CASSLDYSGRYEQYF. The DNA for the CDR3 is TGTGCCAGCAGCTTGGATTACAGCGGGAGATACGAGCAGTACTTC.

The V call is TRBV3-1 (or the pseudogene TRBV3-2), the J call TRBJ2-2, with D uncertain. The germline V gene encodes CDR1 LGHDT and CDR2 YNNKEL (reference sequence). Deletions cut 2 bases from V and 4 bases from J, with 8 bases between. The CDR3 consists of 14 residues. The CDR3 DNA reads TGTGCCAGCAGCCAACAACCTAGCACCGGGGAGCTGTTTTTT. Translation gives CASSQQPSTGELFF.

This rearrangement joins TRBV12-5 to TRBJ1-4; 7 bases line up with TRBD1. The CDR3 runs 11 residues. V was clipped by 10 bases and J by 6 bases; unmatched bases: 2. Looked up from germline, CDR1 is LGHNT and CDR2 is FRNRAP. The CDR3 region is CAIGTDEKLFF. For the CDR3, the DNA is TGTGCTATTGGGACAGATGAAAAACTGTTTTTT. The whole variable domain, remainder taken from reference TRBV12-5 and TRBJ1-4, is DARVTQTPRHKVTEMGQEVTMRCQPILGHNTVFWYRQTMMQGLELLAYFRNRAPLDDSGMPKDRFSAEMPDATLATLKIQPSEPRDSAVYFCAIGTDEKLFFGSGTQLSVL.

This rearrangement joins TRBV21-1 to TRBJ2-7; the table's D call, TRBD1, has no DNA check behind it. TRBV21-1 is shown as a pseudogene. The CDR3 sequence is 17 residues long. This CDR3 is CASSKVERTGGYYEQYF. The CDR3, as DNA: TGTGCCAGCAGCAAAGTGGAGCGGACAGGAGGCTACTACGAGCAGTACTTC.

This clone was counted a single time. CDR3 residues: CASSSRDRDLGTLPPYF. DNA of the CDR3: TGCGCCAGCAGCTCCCGGGACAGGGATCTAGGTACACTTCCTCCGTATTTT. The J gene is TRBJ2-3, the V gene TRBV5-1, with TRBD1 identical over 9 bases. Germline V lookup: CDR1 SGHRS, CDR2 YFSETQ. The CDR3 is made up of 17 amino acids. Trimming at V came to 3 bases and at J to 14 bases, leaving 22 bases not matched to a gene.

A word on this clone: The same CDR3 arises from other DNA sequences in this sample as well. CDR3: CASSLGTGTDTQYF. The CDR3 coding sequence is TGCGCCAGCAGCTTAGGGACAGGCACAGATACGCAGTATTTT. The chain carries TRBV5-1 and TRBJ2-3, with 7 bases fitting TRBD1. V lost 2 bases and J lost 1; bases outside the gene matches: 1. Germline CDR1 and CDR2: SGHRS and YFSETQ. The CDR3 loop spans 14 amino acids.

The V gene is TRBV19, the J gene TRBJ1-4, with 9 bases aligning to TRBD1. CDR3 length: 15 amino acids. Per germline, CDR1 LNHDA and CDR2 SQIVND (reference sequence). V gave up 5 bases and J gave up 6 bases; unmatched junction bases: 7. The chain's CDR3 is CASSPRTGADEKLFF. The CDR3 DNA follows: TGTGCCAGTAGTCCCAGGACAGGGGCTGATGAAAAACTGTTTTTT.

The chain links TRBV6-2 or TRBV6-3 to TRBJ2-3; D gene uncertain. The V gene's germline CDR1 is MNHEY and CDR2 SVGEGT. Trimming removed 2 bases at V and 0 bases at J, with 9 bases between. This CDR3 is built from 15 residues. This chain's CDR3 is CASSYEVSSTDTQYF. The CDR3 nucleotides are TGTGCCAGCAGTTACGAGGTTTCTAGCACAGATACGCAGTATTTT.

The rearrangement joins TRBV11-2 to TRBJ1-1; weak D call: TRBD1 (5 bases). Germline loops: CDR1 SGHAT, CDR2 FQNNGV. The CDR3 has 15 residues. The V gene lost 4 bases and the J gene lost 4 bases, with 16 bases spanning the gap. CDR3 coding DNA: TGTGCCAGCAGCTCCGGGGGGGTAGGTACCACTGAAGCTTTCTTT. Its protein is CASSSGGVGTTEAFF.

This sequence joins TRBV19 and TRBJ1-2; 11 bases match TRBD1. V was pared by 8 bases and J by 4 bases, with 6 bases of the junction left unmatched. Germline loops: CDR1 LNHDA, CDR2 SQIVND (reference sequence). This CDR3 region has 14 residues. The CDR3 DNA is TGTGCCAGTTCCCGGGACAGGGGGACCTATGGCTACACCTTC. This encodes CASSRDRGTYGYTF.

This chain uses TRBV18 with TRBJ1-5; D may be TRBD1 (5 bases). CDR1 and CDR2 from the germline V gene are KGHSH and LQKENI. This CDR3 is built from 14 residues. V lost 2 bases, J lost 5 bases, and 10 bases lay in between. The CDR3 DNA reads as TGTGCCAGCTCACCAGGGGCAGGGTATCAGCCCCAGCATTTT. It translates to CASSPGAGYQPQHF. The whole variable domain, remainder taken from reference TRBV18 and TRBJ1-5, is NAGVMQNPRHLVRRRGQEARLRCSPMKGHSHVYWYRQLPEEGLKFMVYLQKENIIDESGMPKERFSAEFPKEGPSILRIQQVVRGDSAAYFCASSPGAGYQPQHFGDGTRLSIL.

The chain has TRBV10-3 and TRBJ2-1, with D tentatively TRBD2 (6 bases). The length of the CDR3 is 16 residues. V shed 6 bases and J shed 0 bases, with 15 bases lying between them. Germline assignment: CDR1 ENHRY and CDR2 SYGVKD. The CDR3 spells CAISQASESSYNEQFF. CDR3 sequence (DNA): TGTGCCATCAGCCAGGCTAGCGAGAGCTCCTACAATGAGCAGTTCTTC.

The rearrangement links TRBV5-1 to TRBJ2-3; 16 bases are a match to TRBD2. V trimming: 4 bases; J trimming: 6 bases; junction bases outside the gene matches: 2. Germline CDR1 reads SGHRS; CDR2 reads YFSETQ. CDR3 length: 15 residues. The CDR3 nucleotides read TGCGCCAGCAGCATGGGACTAGCGGGAGGGGATACGCAGTATTTT. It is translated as CASSMGLAGGDTQYF.